The 16 T cell receptor beta chains reported below all come from one sample, sequenced in a study of a mutant IDH1 vaccine in newly diagnosed glioma. These receptors have no identified antigens. The table came from immunoSEQ multiplex PCR; TCRdb's copy has only in-frame clones and leaves some out. The profile covers around 84,000 clones, with more than 80% appearing a single time and 4% to 5.5% taken by the ten largest. Indicated time point: week 47, end of study. Each vaccine dose was 300 ug of mutant IDH1 20-mer peptide, with topical imiquimod. This specimen consisted of PBMCs, obtained from a glioma patient whose treatment included an IDH1 peptide vaccine. These receptors were obtained from a man between 35 and 55 years old with glioma.

J is TRBJ2-5 and V is TRBV15; D is undetermined. The end of the DNA fits TRBJ2-7 better, so the J call may be wrong. The length of the CDR3 is 11 residues. The germline V gene encodes CDR1 LNHNV and CDR2 YYDKDF (reference sequence). This CDR3 reads CATSRDDEQYF. Written as DNA, the CDR3 is TGTGCCACCAGCAGAGATGACGAGCAGTACTTC.

The chain uses TRBV2 and TRBJ2-1; 10 positions match TRBD2. The V and J ends lost 6 bases and 4 bases, in that order; junction bases with no gene match: 12. The V gene's germline CDR1 is SNHLY and CDR2 FYNNEI. This CDR3 has 17 residues. Written as DNA, the CDR3 is TGTGCCAGCAGAATCCCGGGACTAGCGAGAGATTACAATGAGCAGTTCTTC. It codes for CASRIPGLARDYNEQFF.

The chain joins TRBV25-1 to TRBJ2-1; 12 positions agree with TRBD2. V dropped 5 bases and J dropped 7; count of bases not matched to a gene: 3. There are 14 residues in the CDR3. Germline lookup yields CDR1 MGHDK and CDR2 SYGVNS. CDR3 DNA: TGTGCCAGCAGTCTAACTAGCGGGAGGAATGAGCAGTTCTTC. It specifies CASSLTSGRNEQFF.

The chain recombines TRBV19 with TRBJ2-5, with 8 bases identical to TRBD1. Per germline, CDR1 LNHDA and CDR2 SQIVND (reference sequence). The CDR3 spans 14 residues. With V trimmed by 5 bases and J by 4 bases, 6 bases remained unmatched. The CDR3 region has the DNA TGTGCCAGTAGTCCAGGGGGCACGGGAGAGACCCAGTACTTC. This sequence encodes CASSPGGTGETQYF. Based on the CDR3 plus reference TRBV19 and TRBJ2-5, the full variable domain is DGGITQSPKYLFRKEGQNVTLSCEQNLNHDAMYWYRQDPGQGLRLIYYSQIVNDFQKGDIAEGYSVSREKKESFPLTVTSAQKNPTAFYLCASSPGGTGETQYFGPGTRLLVL.

This chain connects TRBV7-8 to TRBJ2-2; TRBD2 might be the D (6 bases). Germline V gene data show CDR1 as SGHVS and CDR2 as FQNEAQ. The CDR3 spans 14 residues. The V gene lost 7 bases and the J gene lost 5 bases, with 14 bases spanning the gap. DNA for the CDR3: TGTGCCAGCACCGTCGGAGGGCAAACCGGGGAGCTGTTTTTT. It is translated as CASTVGGQTGELFF.

The chain recombines TRBV10-2 with TRBJ2-2, with D perhaps matching TRBD2 (5 bases). The germline V gene has CDR1 WSHSY and CDR2 SAAADI. CDR3 length: 16 amino acids. V shed 8 bases and J shed 2 bases, with 18 bases lying between them. The CDR3 DNA reads TGCGCCAGCCATGGTCGGGGAGCGGTCAACACCGGGGAGCTGTTTTTT. It specifies CASHGRGAVNTGELFF.

This chain uses TRBV5-4 with TRBJ1-2; TRBD1 might be the D (6 bases). In germline, CDR1 is SGHNT, CDR2 YYREEE (reference sequence). CDR3 length: 15 amino acids. Trimming removed 0 bases at V and 8 bases at J, with 17 bases between. The CDR3 sequence is CASSLAFYREGGYTF. For the CDR3, the DNA is TGTGCCAGCAGCTTGGCTTTTTACAGGGAGGGCGGCTACACCTTC.

V gene TRBV7-2 combines with J gene TRBJ2-2; D remains unclear. Germline V CDR1 and CDR2: SGHTA, FQGNSA. This CDR3 comprises 12 residues. The V end was cut by 2 bases, the J end by 5 bases, with 3 bases between. The DNA of the CDR3 is TGTGCCAGCAGCTTAAGAACCGGGGAGCTGTTTTTT. Translating it yields CASSLRTGELFF.

This chain links TRBV5-1 with TRBJ2-7; D ambiguous. V lost 1 base, J lost 3 bases, and 5 bases lay in between. The germline CDR1 and CDR2 sequences are SGHRS and YFSETQ. The CDR3 covers 12 residues. The CDR3 loop reads CASSLNSYEQYF. The CDR3, as DNA: TGCGCCAGCAGCTTGAACAGCTACGAGCAGTACTTC.

The V call is TRBV9, the J call TRBJ2-7; the match to TRBD2 covers 13 bases. J was trimmed by 4 bases and V by 3 bases; bases with no gene match: 4. Germline V CDR1 and CDR2: SGDLS, YYNGEE. The CDR3 has 15 amino acids. CDR3 sequence (DNA): TGTGCCAGCAGCGCGGGGACTAGCGGGATTTACGAGCAGTACTTC. It codes for CASSAGTSGIYEQYF.

V usage is TRBV7-2 and J usage is TRBJ2-5; D is ambiguous. Trimming removed 2 bases from V and 5 bases from J, with 6 bases in between. CDR1 and CDR2 (germline): SGHTA, FQGNSA. CDR3 size: 12 residues. The CDR3 here is CASSLSEETQYF. CDR3 DNA sequence: TGTGCCAGCAGCTTATCAGAGGAGACCCAGTACTTC. Full variable domain (outside the CDR3, taken from reference TRBV7-2 and TRBJ2-5): GAGVSQSPSNKVTEKGKDVELRCDPISGHTALYWYRQSLGQGLEFLIYFQGNSAPDKSGLPSDRFSAERTGGSVSTLTIQRTQQEDSAVYLCASSLSEETQYFGPGTRLLVL.

The genes are TRBV6-1 and TRBJ1-1, with D unresolved. CDR1 is MNHNS and CDR2 is SASEGT in the germline V gene. The CDR3 has 15 residues. Trimming pared 6 bases from V and 5 bases from J, leaving 19 bases between. CDR3 sequence (DNA): TGTGCCAGCAGGAACCGGGCGGGCCGAGGGACTGAAGCTTTCTTT. Translation: CASRNRAGRGTEAFF.

In DNA form, the CDR3 reads TGTGCCAGCAGCTTAGTCGGGACAGGGGGTTACGAGCAGTACTTC. Protein sequence: CASSLVGTGGYEQYF. The V call is TRBV13, the J call TRBJ2-7; 11 bases agree with TRBD1. Germline assignment: CDR1 PRHDT and CDR2 FYEKMQ (reference sequence). With V trimmed by 1 base and J by 4 bases, 3 bases remained unmatched. This CDR3 is built from 15 residues.

This clone has only one observation. V usage is TRBV4-3 and J usage is TRBJ2-2; perhaps TRBD1 as D (6 bases). Looked up from germline, CDR1 is LGHNA and CDR2 is YSLEER. The length of the CDR3 is 14 residues. Trimming removed 1 base at V and 6 bases at J, with 9 bases between. The chain's CDR3 is CASSQVDRAGELFF. CDR3 nucleotide sequence: TGCGCCAGCAGCCAAGTGGACAGAGCCGGGGAGCTGTTTTTT.

The chain joins TRBV4-2 to TRBJ2-6; the match to TRBD1 covers 7 bases. Germline lookup yields CDR1 LGHNA and CDR2 YNFKEQ. The CDR3 sequence is 16 residues long. The ends lost 2 bases at V and 8 bases at J; junction bases unmatched: 9. The CDR3: CASSQLGQASPNVLTF. CDR3 DNA sequence: TGTGCCAGCAGCCAATTAGGACAGGCTTCCCCCAACGTCCTGACTTTC.

V usage is TRBV5-6 and J usage is TRBJ1-1, with 8 bases fitting TRBD1. Germline loops: CDR1 SGHDT, CDR2 YYEEEE. The CDR3 extends over 15 amino acids. After removal of 1 base from V and 0 bases from J, the junction contained 2 bases not matched to a gene. The CDR3 reads CASSLRTGMNTEAFF. The CDR3, as DNA: TGTGCCAGCAGCTTGCGGACAGGGATGAACACTGAAGCTTTCTTT.